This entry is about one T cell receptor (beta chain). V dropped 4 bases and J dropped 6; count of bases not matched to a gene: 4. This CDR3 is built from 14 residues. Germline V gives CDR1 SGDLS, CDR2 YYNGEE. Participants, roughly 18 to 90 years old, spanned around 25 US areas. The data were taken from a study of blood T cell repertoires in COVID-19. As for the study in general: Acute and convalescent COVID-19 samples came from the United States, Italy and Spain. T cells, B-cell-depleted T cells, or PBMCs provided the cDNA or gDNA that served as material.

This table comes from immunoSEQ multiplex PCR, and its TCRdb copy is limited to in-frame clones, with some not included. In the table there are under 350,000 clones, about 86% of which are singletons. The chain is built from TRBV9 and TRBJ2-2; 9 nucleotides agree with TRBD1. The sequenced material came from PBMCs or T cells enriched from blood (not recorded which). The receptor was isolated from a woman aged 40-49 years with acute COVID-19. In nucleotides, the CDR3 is TGTGCCAGCAGCCCCCGGACAGGGGCCGGGGAGCTGTTTTTT. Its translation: CASSPRTGAGELFF. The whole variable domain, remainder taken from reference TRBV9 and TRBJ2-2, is DSGVTQTPKHLITATGQRVTLRCSPRSGDLSVYWYQQSLDQGLQFLIQYYNGEERAKGNILERFSAQQFPDLHSELNLSSLELGDSALYFCASSPRTGAGELFFGEGSRLTVL.